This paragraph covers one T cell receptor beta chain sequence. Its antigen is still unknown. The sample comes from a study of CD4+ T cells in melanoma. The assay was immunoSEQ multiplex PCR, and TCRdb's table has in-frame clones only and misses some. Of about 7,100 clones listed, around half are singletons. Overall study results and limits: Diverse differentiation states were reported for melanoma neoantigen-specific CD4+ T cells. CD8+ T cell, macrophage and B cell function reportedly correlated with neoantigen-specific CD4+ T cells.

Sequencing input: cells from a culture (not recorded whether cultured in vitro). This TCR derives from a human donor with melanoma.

The CDR3 DNA is TGTGCCAGCAGTGACCGGGGAAACACCATATATTTT. This codes for CASSDRGNTIYF. The chain couples TRBV2 to TRBJ1-3; D is undetermined. V was cut by 3 bases and J by 4 bases, with 4 bases left in between. Per germline, CDR1 SNHLY and CDR2 FYNNEI. CDR3 size: 12 residues.